Listed below are T cell receptor beta chains from one sample, sequenced in a study of CXCR3-negative and CXCR3-positive naive CD8 T cells. With the 5' RACE reads reprocessed, TCRdb shows one record per CDR3 protein and no DNA. The sample table includes about 89,000 distinct CDR3 sequences. The sequencing input was naive CXCR3+ CD8+ T cells from blood. All receptors derive from a human donor in good health. Some clones in this sample may be carry-over from other donors' samples. The CDR3 runs from the conserved cysteine through the conserved F or W.

v_gene: TRBV6-7; j_gene: TRBJ2-1; CDR3aa: CASSYVSSYNEQFF
v_gene: TRBV7-9; j_gene: TRBJ1-1; CDR3aa: CASSASTTLNTEAFF
v_gene: TRBV29-1; j_gene: TRBJ2-1; CDR3aa: CSVDMGNYNEQFF
v_gene: TRBV25-1; j_gene: TRBJ1-1; CDR3aa: CASKYNTEAFF
v_gene: TRBV4-2; j_gene: TRBJ2-4; CDR3aa: CAGSAGRMENIQYF
v_gene: TRBV23-1; j_gene: TRBJ2-7; CDR3aa: CASSYRLAGVYEQYF
v_gene: TRBV12-3/TRBV12-4; j_gene: TRBJ2-3; CDR3aa: CASTRRWRDTQYF
v_gene: TRBV7-9; j_gene: TRBJ1-4; CDR3aa: CASSSRVATNEKLFF
v_gene: TRBV14; j_gene: TRBJ2-7; CDR3aa: CASSTPHPLGNYEQYF
v_gene: TRBV7-2; j_gene: TRBJ2-7; CDR3aa: CASSLGLAGGFYEQYF
v_gene: TRBV10-2; j_gene: TRBJ2-7; CDR3aa: CASSVGQAEYYEQYF